This entry lists 4 T cell receptor beta chains sequenced from one sample in a study of OX40 agonist ivuxolimab in advanced cancers. Profiling relied on immunoSEQ multiplex PCR, and the TCRdb table lists in-frame clones only, not all of them. The sample shows over 70,000 clones, around 85% of them seen only once. Sequenced here: CD4+ or CD8+ T cells sorted from blood, sampled in a trial of the OX40 agonist ivuxolimab. All receptors derive from an adult with an advanced solid tumor such as melanoma, head and neck, liver or kidney cancer.

The chain links TRBV7-9 to TRBJ2-7; D possibly corresponds to TRBD1 (5 bases). The CDR3 consists of 15 residues. Per the germline V gene, CDR1 is SEHNR and CDR2 is FQNEAQ (reference sequence). Between the trimmed V and J ends, which lost 1 base and 0 bases, there was a span of 10 bases. The chain's CDR3 is CASSLEQGSSYEQYF. CDR3 coding DNA: TGTGCCAGCAGCTTAGAGCAGGGCAGCTCCTACGAGCAGTACTTC.

The chain links TRBV4-1 to TRBJ1-2, with D possibly matching TRBD1 (6 bases). The CDR3 is made up of 16 amino acids. Looked up from germline, CDR1 is MGHRA and CDR2 is YSYEKL. V was pared by 2 bases and J by 5 bases, with 18 bases between. CDR3 nucleotide sequence: TGCGCCAGCAGCCAATCACCGGGACAAGCTAGATATGGCTACACCTTC. Translating gives CASSQSPGQARYGYTF.

The chain couples TRBV6-6 to TRBJ2-6; D is unclear. CDR3 length: 15 residues. V shed 4 bases and J shed 2 bases, with 9 bases lying between them. CDR1 is MNHNY, CDR2 SVGAGI, per germline (reference sequence). CDR3 loop: CASSSGEAGANVLTF. CDR3 sequence (DNA): TGTGCCAGCAGTTCTGGGGAAGCTGGGGCCAACGTCCTGACTTTC.

The chain joins TRBV2 to TRBJ2-3; maybe TRBD2 (5 bases). V was pared by 11 bases and J by 5 bases, with 17 bases between. The germline V gene has CDR1 SNHLY and CDR2 FYNNEI. The length of the CDR3 is 13 residues. CDR3 DNA sequence: TGTGCCGGTCGAGTAGCGTTGAGAGATACGCAGTATTTT. It yields the protein CAGRVALRDTQYF.